A single sample gave rise to the 8 T cell receptor beta chains below, sequenced in a study of shared clonotypes between healthy human individuals. Assay: immunoSEQ multiplex PCR; the TCRdb copy retains only in-frame clones and omits some. The sample has about 2.4 million clones, roughly 93% seen once. The specimen sequenced was naive CD4+ T cells from PBMCs. Subset specified: CD45RA+ positively selected. Every receptor here comes from a man aged 18 to 35 in good health. Some clones in this sample may be carry-over from other donors' samples.

The rearrangement uses TRBV4-2 and TRBJ2-5; 13 bases are a match to TRBD2. Germline trimming cut 4 bases from V and 1 base from J; bases unmatched to any gene: 3. The length of the CDR3 is 16 residues. Germline CDR1 and CDR2: LGHNA and YNFKEQ. The DNA for the CDR3 is TGTGCCAGCAGCCCCGGGACTAGCGGGACCCAAGAGACCCAGTACTTC. Translating it yields CASSPGTSGTQETQYF.

The genes are TRBV2 and TRBJ2-5; TRBD1 or TRBD2 may be the D gene (5 bases each). V was clipped by 6 bases and J by 4 bases, with 18 bases between them. CDR1 and CDR2 from the germline V gene are SNHLY and FYNNEI. This CDR3 spans 15 amino acids. CDR3 residues: CASRVEQGTRETQYF. In DNA form, the CDR3 reads TGTGCCAGCAGAGTCGAGCAAGGGACCAGAGAGACCCAGTACTTC.

This chain connects TRBV7-9 to TRBJ2-7; 7 positions agree with TRBD2. After removal of 5 bases from V and 2 bases from J, the junction contained 9 bases not matched to a gene. The germline CDR1 and CDR2 sequences are SEHNR and FQNEAQ (reference sequence). CDR3 length equals 15 residues. The CDR3 here is CASSPGWGTTYEQYF. The CDR3 nucleotides read TGTGCCAGCAGCCCGGGGTGGGGGACTACCTACGAGCAGTACTTC.

The chain links TRBV30 to TRBJ2-4; TRBD2 matches at 8 bases. Germline V gene data show CDR1 as GTSNPN and CDR2 as SVGIG (reference sequence). CDR3 length: 16 amino acids. With 3 bases clipped from V and 6 bases from J, the junction kept 13 bases outside the gene matches. CDR3: CAWRVSGGPSLNIQYF. The CDR3 nucleotides are TGTGCCTGGAGGGTCTCGGGAGGGCCTAGTTTAAACATTCAGTACTTC.

This sequence joins TRBV28 and TRBJ2-7; TRBD2 aligns across 11 bases. From germline, CDR1 is MDHEN and CDR2 SYDVKM. J lost 3 bases, V lost 4 bases, and 8 bases had no gene match. The CDR3 runs 16 residues. The CDR3 DNA sequence: TGTGCCAGCAGTTCTGGGGGTAGCGGGAGGGTCTACGAGCAGTACTTC. Its translation: CASSSGGSGRVYEQYF.

The CDR3 coding sequence is TGTGCCAGCAGCGTAGCTACAGGGCCACTGAACACTGAAGCTTTCTTT. It encodes CASSVATGPLNTEAFF. The V call is TRBV9, the J call TRBJ1-1; tentatively, D is TRBD1 (6 bases). Trimming took off 0 bases at V and 0 bases at J, with 12 bases between the two ends. The CDR3 has 16 residues. CDR1 SGDLS and CDR2 YYNGEE come from the germline V gene.

This clone turned up a few times. Other nucleotide sequences in the sample specify the same CDR3. The rearrangement links TRBV2 to TRBJ1-1; tentative D call: TRBD1 (6 bases). V was shortened by 6 bases and J by 0 bases, with 11 bases between the two germline ends. The CDR3 is 14 amino acids. Germline CDR1 and CDR2: SNHLY and FYNNEI. The CDR3 DNA follows: TGTGCCAGCAGCCCTGACAGGATGAACACTGAAGCTTTCTTT. This gives the protein CASSPDRMNTEAFF. The full variable domain, in which reference TRBV2 and TRBJ1-1 provide the parts outside the CDR3, is EPEVTQTPSHQVTQMGQEVILRCVPISNHLYFYWYRQILGQKVEFLVSFYNNEISEKSEIFDDQFSVERPDGSNFTLKIRSTKLEDSAMYFCASSPDRMNTEAFFGQGTRLTVV.

This sequence joins TRBV28 and TRBJ1-4, with no clear D. The CDR3 sequence is 16 residues long. The germline gives CDR1 MDHEN, CDR2 SYDVKM. V was cut by 5 bases and J by 6 bases, with 19 bases left in between. The chain's CDR3 is CASSLNRLAGDEKLFF. The CDR3 DNA sequence: TGTGCCAGCAGTCTAAACAGACTCGCCGGGGATGAAAAACTGTTTTTT.